This is a list of T cell receptor beta chains from one sample in a study of cytomegalovirus exposure and HLA in healthy donors. Here immunoSEQ multiplex PCR was the method, and the copy in TCRdb shows in-frame clones only, minus some. The data show approximately 110,000 clones, around 78% seen once. Sequencing input: PBMCs. Receptors were obtained from a man aged 45-65 years in good health and CMV-seronegative. CDR3s leave out the opening cysteine and the closing phenylalanine or tryptophan. Rows may omit the clone size; those that give it use once, few, many or a size class.

clone_size,v_call,j_call,cdr3_aa
NA,TRBV5-1,TRBJ2-1,ASSLARNSYNEQF
NA,TRBV19,TRBJ1-5,ASSIRTGGTNQPQH
NA,TRBV6-1,TRBJ1-1,ASSEEVRAEAF
NA,TRBV2,TRBJ2-3,AISRGGSTDTQY
few,TRBV7-3,TRBJ1-4,ASSPKDRGEGEKLF
NA,TRBV5-6,TRBJ1-4,ASSPGTRLNEKLF
NA,TRBV4-2,TRBJ1-3,ASSLIGTGTGGNTIY
NA,TRBV11-3,TRBJ2-3,ASSYTGVEGDTQY
NA,TRBV13,TRBJ2-7,ASSLPFSYEQY
few,TRBV7-9,TRBJ1-6,ASSLLEMAPLH
NA,TRBV11-2,TRBJ2-5,ASSFSGDVTQY
NA,TRBV5-1,TRBJ2-5,ASSLFPGEEETQY
NA,TRBV14,TRBJ2-5,ASSHSPGISGPPLGETQY
few,TRBV6-5,TRBJ2-7,ASSYSRQGGGREQY
NA,TRBV10-3,TRBJ1-6,AISMSLGSPLH